This T cell receptor (beta chain) was captured in a study of vaccination and CD4 T cells after COVID-19. About the research overall: For each participant, vaccination comprised two doses of either the BNT162b2 or the mRNA-1273 vaccine. Convalescent patients gave post-COVID blood a median approximately 100 days post-diagnosis, range 35 to 161.

Treatment described: approximately nine-day PBMC culture with coronavirus spike peptide pools or control peptides (ViraFEST assay). Prior to the COVID-19 pandemic (2011-2018), the unexposed donor's CD4+ T cells were collected. Four cold-coronavirus spikes and SARS-CoV-2 S/N served to probe CD4+ T cells taken from unexposed donors, cells permitting. Sequenced with the Oncomine TCR Beta short-read assay was DNA taken from cultured CD4+ T cells. Cultured CD4+ T cells were the source of extracted genomic DNA. Each CDR3 protein gets one entry after TCRdb re-called the PCR reads with MiXCR. Of 9,000 to 10,000 distinct CDR3 sequences listed, 34% are singletons. Trimming took off 2 bases at V and 2 bases at J, with 16 bases between the two ends. The CDR3 runs 16 residues. Germline V gene lookup returns CDR1 SGHTA and CDR2 FQGNSA. This clonotype was detected only a few times. Its target is unknown.

The TCR sequence derives from a human donor in good health. The sample comprised CD4+ T cells from blood, cultured in vitro. The V call is TRBV7-2, the J call TRBJ2-7; D may correspond to TRBD1 or TRBD2 (5 bases each). CDR3 sequence: CASSLISSVGAYEQYF. CDR3 in DNA: TGTGCCAGCAGCTTAATCTCCTCAGTGGGGGCCTACGAGCAGTACTTC.